This passage covers 9 T cell receptor beta chains from one sample sequenced in a study of T cell repertoires in cytomegalovirus infection (dated by TCRdb to the late 2010s). What this sample's treatment or condition label stands for: in vitro stimulation with specific CMV peptide epitopes to enrich CMV-specific T cells. The instrument was an Illumina HiSeq 1500. TCRdb reworked the public reads: Q25 trimming with fastp, MiXCR clone assembly, productive beta chains retained. Rows are unified per CDR3 protein, each entry keeping the most common DNA and genes. Present in this sample are a few hundred thousand distinct CDR3 sequences, about 27% of which were seen just once. Over 15% of the sample goes to the ten largest clones. Their specific antigens are unknown. Sample: cultured PBMCs, taken from culture after CMV antigen stimulation. The receptors derive from a human donor in good health (CMV status not recorded). Some clones in this sample may be carry-over from other donors' samples.

This chain links TRBV7-2 with TRBJ2-7; 8 bases align to TRBD2. The V gene end was trimmed by 3 bases and the J gene end by 0 bases; junction bases not matched to a gene: 16. The CDR3 sequence is 19 residues long. CDR1 and CDR2 from the germline V gene are SGHTA and FQGNSA. The CDR3 here is CASSLPTGAGVPASYEQYF. The CDR3 nucleotides read TGTGCCAGCAGCTTGCCAACGGGAGCGGGGGTGCCGGCCTCCTACGAGCAGTACTTC.

The genes are TRBV27 and TRBJ2-1; the match to TRBD2 covers 7 bases. Germline V CDR1 and CDR2: MNHEY, SMNVEV (reference sequence). This CDR3 is 15 amino acids long. Trimming took 2 bases from V and 9 from J; bases not matched to a gene: 10. CDR3 in amino acids: CASSLDAGAQGEQFF. The DNA for the CDR3 is TGTGCCAGCAGTTTAGATGCGGGAGCGCAAGGTGAGCAGTTCTTC.

This chain uses TRBV6-6 with TRBJ2-3, with 7 bases that match TRBD1. The CDR3 has 16 residues. Germline loops: CDR1 MNHNY, CDR2 SVGAGI (reference sequence). V gave up 5 bases and J gave up 0 bases; unmatched junction bases: 8. DNA of the CDR3: TGTGCCAGCAGTGGGGATGGGACAGCTAGCACAGATACGCAGTATTTT. As protein: CASSGDGTASTDTQYF.

In this sample, this clonotype turned up many times. This chain joins TRBV7-2 and TRBJ2-1, with TRBD1 as a possible D gene (5 bases). Trimming removed 2 bases from V and 5 bases from J, with 7 bases in between. The CDR3 is 13 amino acids. Germline V gives CDR1 SGHTA, CDR2 FQGNSA. In DNA, the CDR3 is TGTGCCAGCAGCTTATCACAGGACAATGAGCAGTTCTTC. Encoded protein: CASSLSQDNEQFF.

The genes are TRBV7-2 and TRBJ1-4; 7 bases are a match to TRBD1. CDR1 and CDR2 (germline): SGHTA, FQGNSA. The trim removed 5 bases at V and 0 bases at J, leaving 12 bases unmatched. The CDR3 covers 18 residues. The DNA of the CDR3 is TGTGCCAGCAGCCCTCGAGAGATCGGACAGGCAACTAATGAAAAACTGTTTTTT. Its translation is CASSPREIGQATNEKLFF.

This clonotype showed up many times. This rearrangement joins TRBV7-2 to TRBJ1-1; D call uncertain. Trimming stripped 2 bases from V and 5 bases from J, with 3 bases between. The CDR3 totals 11 residues. Germline values: CDR1 SGHTA, CDR2 FQGNSA. CDR3 in DNA: TGTGCCAGCAGCTTATATACTGAAGCTTTCTTT. This encodes CASSLYTEAFF.

The rearrangement links TRBV25-1 to TRBJ1-3; 10 bases line up with TRBD1. Germline values: CDR1 MGHDK, CDR2 SYGVNS. The V gene end was trimmed by 5 bases and the J gene end by 7 bases; junction bases not matched to a gene: 5. There are 14 residues in the CDR3. The CDR3 DNA reads as TGTGCCAGCAGTCCCCGGACAGGGGGGAACACCATATATTTT. Protein: CASSPRTGGNTIYF.

V usage is TRBV2 and J usage is TRBJ1-1; the match to TRBD1 covers 9 bases. In germline, CDR1 is SNHLY, CDR2 FYNNEI. The CDR3 runs 13 residues. Unmatched junction bases numbered 5, after V lost 7 bases and J lost 5 bases. The DNA of the CDR3 is TGTGCCAGCAAGACACAGGGGGCTACTGAAGCTTTCTTT. Translation gives CASKTQGATEAFF. The variable domain in full, with the rest retrieved from reference TRBV2 and TRBJ1-1, is EPEVTQTPSHQVTQMGQEVILRCVPISNHLYFYWYRQILGQKVEFLVSFYNNEISEKSEIFDDQFSVERPDGSNFTLKIRSTKLEDSAMYFCASKTQGATEAFFGQGTRLTVV.

This clonotype has just a few counts. The V call is TRBV12-3 or TRBV12-4, the J call TRBJ2-3; TRBD1 is a possible D gene (6 bases). V lost 3 bases and J 2 bases, leaving 18 bases between the germline ends. The CDR3 loop spans 17 amino acids. This CDR3 is CASSFLFAGAFTDTQYF. The CDR3 DNA is TGTGCCAGCAGTTTCCTATTCGCAGGGGCGTTCACAGATACGCAGTATTTT.